One and the same sample provided the 25 T cell receptor beta chains below, sequenced in a study of vaccination and CD4 T cells after COVID-19. Sequenced with the Oncomine TCR Beta short-read assay was DNA taken from cultured CD4+ T cells. TCRdb redid the calling of the PCR reads with MiXCR, one entry per CDR3 protein. The sample lists about 13,000 distinct CDR3 sequences; around 44% were seen once. Treatment defined: approximately 11-day PBMC culture with coronavirus spike peptide pools or control peptides (ViraFEST assay). Their antigens remain unidentified. Sequenced sample: CD4+ T cells from blood, cultured in vitro. The receptors come from a human donor who had recovered from COVID-19.

This clonotype was picked up a small number of times. The V and J genes are TRBV28 and TRBJ2-2; tentatively, D is TRBD1 (6 bases). The CDR3 is 16 amino acids. Germline assignment: CDR1 MDHEN and CDR2 SYDVKM. The ends were cut back, 5 bases at V and 7 bases at J, with 20 bases in the middle. The CDR3 region has the DNA TGTGCCAGCAGTCCAGGGGAAGGGGCTAGGGTCGGGGAGCTGTTTTTT. Residues: CASSPGEGARVGELFF.

The chain links TRBV20-1 to TRBJ2-3, with 8 bases matching TRBD2. This CDR3 has 14 amino acids. Germline V gene lookup returns CDR1 DFQATT and CDR2 SNEGSKA (reference sequence). V lost 1 base to trimming and J lost 8 bases; unmatched junction nucleotides: 8. The CDR3 DNA reads TGCAGTGCTAGAGGCGACGAGCGGGAGTTTACGCAGTATTTT. This encodes CSARGDEREFTQYF.

In DNA form, the CDR3 reads TGTGCCAGCAGCCCCTACGGAGGGAGCACAGATACGCAGTATTTT. Encoded protein: CASSPYGGSTDTQYF. The genes are TRBV9 and TRBJ2-3, with D possibly matching TRBD2 (6 bases). Trimming took 4 bases from V and 0 from J, leaving 12 bases between them. CDR1 and CDR2 (germline): SGDLS, YYNGEE. The CDR3 sequence is 15 residues long. The full variable domain, completed using reference TRBV9 and TRBJ2-3, is DSGVTQTPKHLITATGQRVTLRCSPRSGDLSVYWYQQSLDQGLQFLIQYYNGEERAKGNILERFSAQQFPDLHSELNLSSLELGDSALYFCASSPYGGSTDTQYFGPGTRLTVL.

The V and J genes are TRBV5-1 and TRBJ2-1, with D perhaps matching TRBD2 (6 bases). The CDR3 contains 16 residues. The V and J ends lost 1 base and 0 bases respectively, with 11 bases between them. The germline V gene encodes CDR1 SGHRS and CDR2 YFSETQ. The CDR3: CASSLSAGSSYNEQFF. The DNA for the CDR3 is TGCGCCAGCAGCTTGTCCGCGGGGAGCTCCTACAATGAGCAGTTCTTC. Full variable domain (outside the CDR3, taken from reference TRBV5-1 and TRBJ2-1): KAGVTQTPRYLIKTRGQQVTLSCSPISGHRSVSWYQQTPGQGLQFLFEYFSETQRNKGNFPGRFSGRQFSNSRSEMNVSTLELGDSALYLCASSLSAGSSYNEQFFGPGTRLTVL.

This chain connects TRBV28 to TRBJ2-7, with a tentative D call TRBD1 (6 bases). Germline V gene sequence: CDR1 MDHEN, CDR2 SYDVKM. The CDR3 is 14 amino acids. Between the trimmed V and J ends, which lost 8 bases and 2 bases, there was a span of 16 bases. The CDR3 DNA follows: TGTGCCAGCCGCCGGCACAGGGAGCCCTACGAGCAGTACTTC. It specifies CASRRHREPYEQYF.

The chain is built from TRBV20-1 and TRBJ2-1; D call uncertain. V was shortened by 1 base and J by 7 bases, with 8 bases between the two germline ends. The CDR3 runs 12 residues. Germline V gene sequence: CDR1 DFQATT, CDR2 SNEGSKA (reference sequence). CDR3 amino acids: CSARVGSNEQFF. The CDR3 nucleotides read TGCAGTGCTAGAGTCGGGTCAAATGAGCAGTTCTTC.

This clonotype was recorded once. J is TRBJ2-1 and V is TRBV20-1; 9 positions agree with TRBD2. V shed 5 bases, J shed 3 bases, and the junction held 5 bases outside the gene matches. CDR1 is DFQATT and CDR2 is SNEGSKA in the germline V gene (reference sequence). This CDR3 is 14 amino acids long. The DNA for the CDR3 is TGCAGTGCTCCGGCGGGAGGGCTCTACAATGAGCAGTTCTTC. Translating it yields CSAPAGGLYNEQFF.

This clonotype appeared a few times. V and J are TRBV2 and TRBJ1-4; no reliable D call. Germline assignment: CDR1 SNHLY and CDR2 FYNNEI. With 4 bases removed from V and 0 bases from J, the gap between germline ends came to 6 bases. CDR3 size: 14 residues. CDR3 in DNA: TGTGCCAGCAGTGTAGGTGCAACTAATGAAAAACTGTTTTTT. Protein sequence: CASSVGATNEKLFF.

The table lists this clonotype with a few counts. The chain uses TRBV2 and TRBJ2-7; no definite D call. The germline V and J ends were trimmed by 0 bases and 2 bases, with 8 bases remaining between them. Looked up from germline, CDR1 is SNHLY and CDR2 is FYNNEI. This CDR3 comprises 14 residues. The CDR3 loop reads CASSEAGTTYEQYF. DNA for the CDR3: TGTGCCAGCAGTGAAGCGGGAACCACCTACGAGCAGTACTTC.

This clonotype was counted between two and nine times. The junction does not match germline at one end; this may be a read error. The chain carries TRBV20-1 and TRBJ1-2; TRBD1 agrees at 7 bases. The CDR3 runs 12 residues. CDR1 is DFQATT and CDR2 is SNEGSKA in the germline V gene (reference sequence). CDR3: CSARGQDYGYTF. DNA of the CDR3: TGCAGTGCCAGAGGACAGGACTATGGCTACACCTTC.

This rearrangement joins TRBV7-9 to TRBJ1-2; D gene uncertain. The CDR3 sequence is 12 residues long. Trimming removed 5 bases at V and 4 bases at J, with 8 bases between. Germline lookup yields CDR1 SEHNR and CDR2 FQNEAQ (reference sequence). The CDR3 DNA reads as TGTGCCAGCAGCCCGGACGGCTATGGCTACACCTTC. Translating it yields CASSPDGYGYTF.

This sequence joins TRBV6-2 or TRBV6-3 and TRBJ2-3; 7 positions match TRBD2. With V trimmed by 4 bases and J by 3 bases, 4 bases remained unmatched. Germline V CDR1 and CDR2: MNHEY, SVGEGT. CDR3 length equals 14 residues. The CDR3 spells CASSFAGVTDTQYF. CDR3 DNA: TGTGCCAGCAGTTTCGCGGGAGTTACAGATACGCAGTATTTT.

This clonotype was picked up one time. The chain is built from TRBV7-3 and TRBJ1-1; D unclear. The CDR3 is made up of 13 amino acids. Looked up from germline, CDR1 is SGHTA and CDR2 is FQGTGA. V was trimmed by 5 bases and J by 3 bases, leaving 10 bases between them. CDR3 coding DNA: TGTGCCAGCAGCGACCTGGGAGACACTGAAGCTTTCTTT. Translating it yields CASSDLGDTEAFF.

CDR3 coding DNA: TGCAGTGCTCAGGTCGGGGGGCCTAAAAACATTCAGTACTTC. Its protein product is CSAQVGGPKNIQYF. The chain employs TRBV20-1 and TRBJ2-4; D might be TRBD2 (7 bases). Trimming stripped 5 bases from V and 4 bases from J, with 15 bases between. Germline V gene data show CDR1 as DFQATT and CDR2 as SNEGSKA (reference sequence). This CDR3 contains 14 residues.

The V and J genes are TRBV2 and TRBJ2-7; TRBD1 might be the D (5 bases). Germline-derived CDR1 and CDR2 are SNHLY and FYNNEI. Deletions cut 6 bases from V and 2 bases from J, with 14 bases between. This CDR3 spans 14 amino acids. The CDR3 loop is CASSARTTTYEQYF. In DNA, the CDR3 is TGTGCCAGCAGCGCCAGGACAACCACCTACGAGCAGTACTTC.

The V call is TRBV5-1, the J call TRBJ1-2, with 7 bases identical to TRBD1. Unmatched junction bases numbered 7, after V lost 5 bases and J lost 0 bases. The CDR3 consists of 15 residues. CDR1 SGHRS and CDR2 YFSETQ come from the germline V gene. CDR3 sequence reads: CASSLDRMANYGYTF. CDR3 sequence (DNA): TGCGCCAGCAGTCTGGACAGGATGGCTAACTATGGCTACACCTTC. The whole variable domain, filled in from reference TRBV5-1 and TRBJ1-2, reads KAGVTQTPRYLIKTRGQQVTLSCSPISGHRSVSWYQQTPGQGLQFLFEYFSETQRNKGNFPGRFSGRQFSNSRSEMNVSTLELGDSALYLCASSLDRMANYGYTFGSGTRLTVV.

In this sample, this clonotype turned up a few times. The gene calls are TRBV20-1 and TRBJ2-1; D is unresolved. CDR3 length: 12 residues. Germline V lookup: CDR1 DFQATT, CDR2 SNEGSKA (reference sequence). V was cut by 3 bases and J by 7 bases, with 10 bases left in between. The DNA for the CDR3 is TGCAGTGCTAGTCGGAGAAAGAATGAGCAGTTCTTC. Its protein is CSASRRKNEQFF.

This chain links TRBV28 with TRBJ1-5; D call uncertain. Between the trimmed V and J ends, which lost 6 bases and 0 bases, there was a span of 15 bases. This CDR3 comprises 16 residues. CDR1 and CDR2 (germline): MDHEN, SYDVKM. The CDR3 protein is CASRGIGYYSNQPQHF. In nucleotides, the CDR3 is TGTGCCAGCAGGGGTATTGGTTATTATAGCAATCAGCCCCAGCATTTT.

There are a few counts of this clonotype. V is TRBV7-8 and J is TRBJ2-1; no clear D. Deletions cut 2 bases from V and 2 bases from J, with 7 bases between. The CDR3 totals 14 residues. Germline CDR1 is SGHVS and CDR2 is FQNEAQ. The CDR3 DNA sequence: TGTGCCAGCAGCTTAAGACTGCCCTACAATGAGCAGTTCTTC. This encodes CASSLRLPYNEQFF.

This chain joins TRBV3-1 and TRBJ1-2; tentative D call: TRBD1 (5 bases). The V gene's germline CDR1 is LGHDT and CDR2 YNNKEL (reference sequence). The CDR3 has 18 residues. The V end lost 4 bases, the J end lost 4 bases, and 25 bases lay between the germline ends. The CDR3 reads CASSRRPGTGSVFYGYTF. The CDR3, as DNA: TGTGCCAGCAGCCGTCGTCCCGGGACCGGTTCAGTGTTCTATGGCTACACCTTC.

CDR3 bases: TGTGCCAGCTACCAGGGGAAGCCCGCCGGCACAGATACGCAGTATTTT. Translation: CASYQGKPAGTDTQYF. The chain couples TRBV21-1 to TRBJ2-3; the table's TRBD1 call for D was not verified on the DNA. TRBV21-1 is recorded as a pseudogene. This CDR3 region has 16 residues.

The gene calls are TRBV20-1 and TRBJ2-5; TRBD2 aligns across 11 bases. The germline V gene encodes CDR1 DFQATT and CDR2 SNEGSKA (reference sequence). This CDR3 has 17 residues. V trimming: 2 bases; J trimming: 0 bases; junction bases outside the gene matches: 8. The CDR3 here is CSARQVAGGPYQETQYF. DNA for the CDR3: TGCAGTGCTAGACAGGTAGCGGGAGGGCCGTACCAAGAGACCCAGTACTTC.

This clonotype was observed a single time. The chain is built from TRBV7-6 and TRBJ2-1, with D unresolved. V was pared by 5 bases and J by 9 bases, with 14 bases between. The CDR3 runs 13 residues. CDR1 and CDR2 (germline): SGHVS, FNYEAQ. In DNA, the CDR3 is TGTGCCAGCAGCGTAGGCCCCGGCAGTGAGCAGTTCTTC. Protein sequence: CASSVGPGSEQFF.

This sequence joins TRBV11-2 and TRBJ2-2; 9 bases are a match to TRBD1. The CDR3 totals 16 residues. Unmatched junction bases numbered 6, after V lost 5 bases and J lost 2 bases. Germline loops: CDR1 SGHAT, CDR2 FQNNGV. The CDR3 nucleotides are TGTGCCAGCAGCCGCCAACAGGGGGCAAACACCGGGGAGCTGTTTTTT. This translates into CASSRQQGANTGELFF.

The chain is built from TRBV10-3 and TRBJ2-2; either TRBD1 or TRBD2 may supply D (5 bases each). CDR1 ENHRY and CDR2 SYGVKD come from the germline V gene. V dropped 8 bases and J dropped 4 bases, with 17 bases sitting between them. This CDR3 contains 15 residues. The CDR3 coding sequence is TGTGCCATCGGCAATCAAGGGGACGGCACCGGGGAGCTGTTTTTT. It codes for CAIGNQGDGTGELFF.